This T cell receptor beta chain was sequenced during a study of response to subunit inactivated influenza vaccine. General observations from the study: Authors suggested few new T cells are recruited by each seasonal influenza vaccination.

Between the trimmed V and J ends, which lost 4 bases and 6 bases, there was a span of 12 bases. The CDR3 length is 14 residues. Germline CDR1 is KGHDR and CDR2 is SFDVKD. This clonotype has a single count. Its antigen is as yet unknown. TCRdb fed the RT-PCR reads into MiXCR, producing one record per CDR3 protein. The sample holds more than 700,000 distinct CDR3 sequences; 21% are singletons and the top ten take 10%. The chain carries TRBV24-1 and TRBJ2-1; TRBD2 might be the D (6 bases). This sequence was found in a man in his fifties who received an inactivated influenza vaccine. The specimen comprised PBMCs from blood, sampled approximately 5 days after vaccination. CDR3 DNA sequence: TGTGCCACCAGTGAGCGGGACCGCACCAATGAGCAGTTCTTC. Translated: CATSERDRTNEQFF.